The clone carrying this T cell receptor beta chain appeared many times. Its antigen is currently unknown. This CDR3 is 15 amino acids long. V was trimmed by 0 bases and J by 1 base, leaving 11 bases between them. CDR1 and CDR2 from the germline V gene are SGHRS and YFSETQ. The sample belongs to a study of human T cells and chemical hapten exposure. Findings and limits, study-wide: No alteration of TCRs above 1 in 1000 frequency was seen with DPC sensitization.

Time point given: pre-sensitization, week 0. The treatment denotes: therapeutic diphenylcyclopropenone sensitization with weekly scalp DPC. TCRdb reanalysed the RACE reads using MiXCR and keeps one entry per CDR3 protein. The data contain tens of thousands of distinct CDR3 sequences, around 9.4% of them singletons. This clonotype was sampled from a woman aged 40-49 years with alopecia areata. Some clones in this sample may be carry-over from other donors' samples. The sample here was whole blood, taken in connection with sensitization to the hapten diphenylcyclopropenone (DPC). V usage is TRBV5-1 and J usage is TRBJ2-7; tentative D call: TRBD1 (6 bases). Here the CDR3 reads CASSLGTASSYEQYF. CDR3 sequence (DNA): TGCGCCAGCAGCTTGGGGACAGCCTCGTCCTACGAGCAGTACTTC.